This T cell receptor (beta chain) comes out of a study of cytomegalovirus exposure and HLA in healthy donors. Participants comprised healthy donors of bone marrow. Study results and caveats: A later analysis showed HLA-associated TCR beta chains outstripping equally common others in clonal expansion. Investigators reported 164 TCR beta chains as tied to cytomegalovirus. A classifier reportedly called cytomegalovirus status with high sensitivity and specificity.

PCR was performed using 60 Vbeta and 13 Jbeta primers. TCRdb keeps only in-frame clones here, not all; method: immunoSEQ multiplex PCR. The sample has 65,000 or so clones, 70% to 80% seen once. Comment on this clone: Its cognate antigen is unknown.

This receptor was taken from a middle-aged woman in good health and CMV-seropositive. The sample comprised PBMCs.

The CDR3 region is CASSQRGRQGANVLTF. CDR3 in DNA: TGTGCCAGCAGCCAAAGAGGGAGGCAAGGGGCCAACGTCCTGACTTTC. This chain uses TRBV11-2 with TRBJ2-6; D might be TRBD2 (6 bases). The length of the CDR3 is 16 residues. V dropped 5 bases and J dropped 4 bases, with 15 bases sitting between them. Germline V gene sequence: CDR1 SGHAT, CDR2 FQNNGV.